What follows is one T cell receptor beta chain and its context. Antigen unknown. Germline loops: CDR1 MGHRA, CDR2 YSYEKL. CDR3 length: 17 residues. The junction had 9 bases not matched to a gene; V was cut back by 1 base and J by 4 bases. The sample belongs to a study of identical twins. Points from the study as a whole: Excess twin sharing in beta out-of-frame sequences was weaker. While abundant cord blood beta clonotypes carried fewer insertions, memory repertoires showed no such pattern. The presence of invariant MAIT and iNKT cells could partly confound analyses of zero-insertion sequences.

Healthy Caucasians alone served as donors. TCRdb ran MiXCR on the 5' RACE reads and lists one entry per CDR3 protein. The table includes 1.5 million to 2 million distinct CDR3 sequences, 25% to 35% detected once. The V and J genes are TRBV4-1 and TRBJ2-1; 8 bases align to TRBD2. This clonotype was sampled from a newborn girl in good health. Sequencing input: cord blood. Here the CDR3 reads CASSQGLGGGPYNEQFF. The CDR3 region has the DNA TGCGCCAGCAGCCAAGGTTTGGGCGGGGGGCCTTACAATGAGCAGTTCTTC.